The present T cell receptor (beta chain) was sequenced within a study of long-term antiretroviral therapy in people with HIV. With regard to this clone: What it recognizes is unknown. Other DNA sequences in this sample translate to the same CDR3.

Study-wide findings and caveats: Blood was collected between about 2003 and 2018, possibly under older ART regimens.

Run at survey level, the immunoSEQ assay was version v3.0. TCRdb's table, derived via immunoSEQ multiplex PCR, lists solely in-frame clones and lacks some. This table holds 20,000 to 30,000 clones, roughly 88% found once. This specimen was unsorted PBMCs, taken 3 years after starting antiretroviral therapy. This sequence originates from a man aged 45 to 65 with HIV.

Here the CDR3 reads CASSYSLNTEAFF. The CDR3 DNA reads TGTGCCAGCAGTTACTCTCTCAACACTGAAGCTTTCTTT. V gene TRBV6-5 combines with J gene TRBJ1-1, with D unclear. Germline V gives CDR1 MNHEY, CDR2 SVGAGI. The ends were cut back, 0 bases at V and 2 bases at J, with 4 bases in the middle. The CDR3 contains 13 residues.